This TCR beta chain derives from a study of blood T cell repertoires in COVID-19. Study-level background: Sites in the United States, Italy and Spain provided acute and convalescent COVID-19 samples.

Original analysis: How many nucleated cells were present was estimated from reference gene primer amplification. Profiled with immunoSEQ multiplex PCR; TCRdb holds only in-frame clones, not every one. The DNA gave D and trimming, while V, J and clone size come from that table. The sample has 180,000 or so clones; 80% to 85% are singletons. CDR3 length: 14 residues. Trimming removed 3 bases at V and 5 bases at J, with 13 bases between. CDR1 MDHEN and CDR2 SYDVKM come from the germline V gene. The V gene is TRBV28, the J gene TRBJ1-1; perhaps TRBD1 as D (6 bases). This clonotype was sampled from a woman aged 70-85 years with COVID-19, enrolled during active disease. Sequencing used peripheral blood. The CDR3 DNA follows: TGTGCCAGCAGTTTGAATCTAAGGGGGACTGAAGCTTTCTTT. It encodes CASSLNLRGTEAFF.